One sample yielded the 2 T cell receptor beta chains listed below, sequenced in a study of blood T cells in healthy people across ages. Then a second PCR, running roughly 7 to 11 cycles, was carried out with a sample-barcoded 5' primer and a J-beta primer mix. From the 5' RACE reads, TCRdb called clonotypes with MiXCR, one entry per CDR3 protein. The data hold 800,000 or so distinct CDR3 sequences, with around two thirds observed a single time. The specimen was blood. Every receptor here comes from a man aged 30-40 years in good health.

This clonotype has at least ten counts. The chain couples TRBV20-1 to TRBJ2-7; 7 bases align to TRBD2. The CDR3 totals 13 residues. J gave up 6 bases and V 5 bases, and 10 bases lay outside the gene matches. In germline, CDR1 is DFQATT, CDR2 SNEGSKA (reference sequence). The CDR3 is CSAEIPGRAEQYF. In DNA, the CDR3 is TGCAGTGCTGAGATCCCGGGGAGGGCCGAGCAGTACTTC.

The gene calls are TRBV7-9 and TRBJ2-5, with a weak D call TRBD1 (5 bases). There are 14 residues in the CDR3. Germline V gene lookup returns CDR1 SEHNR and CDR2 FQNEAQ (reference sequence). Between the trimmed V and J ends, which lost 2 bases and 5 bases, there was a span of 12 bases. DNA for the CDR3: TGTGCCAGCAGCTTACCGAATGGACACGAGACCCAGTACTTC. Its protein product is CASSLPNGHETQYF.